These 22 T cell receptor beta chains were sequenced from one sample in a study of T cell clonotyping in hematopoietic cell transplantation. The method was immunoSEQ multiplex PCR; TCRdb's version includes in-frame clones alone and lacks a portion of them. Among around 11,000 clones listed, about half were seen once. Sequences were derived from peripheral blood mononuclear cells, sampled 100 days after allogeneic stem cell transplant. These receptors all stem from a female patient aged 50-65 years who had an allogeneic stem cell transplant from an unrelated donor, so the T cells may come from the graft donor. Some clones in this sample may be carry-over from other donors' samples.

The table lists this clone with a few counts. V and J are TRBV7-3 and TRBJ2-7; TRBD1 might be the D (5 bases). Trimming stripped 5 bases from V and 0 bases from J, with 8 bases between. CDR3 size: 13 residues. Germline V CDR1 and CDR2: SGHTA, FQGTGA. CDR3: CASSPDSSYEQYF. The CDR3 DNA reads TGTGCCAGCAGCCCCGACAGCTCCTACGAGCAGTACTTC.

This chain connects TRBV28 to TRBJ2-7; 16 bases fit TRBD2. This CDR3 spans 17 amino acids. Germline V gene sequence: CDR1 MDHEN, CDR2 SYDVKM. Trimming took 6 bases from V and 1 from J; bases not matched to a gene: 6. The CDR3 DNA reads TGTGCCAGCAGCCCGGGACTAGCGGGGGGGTGGTCCTACGAGCAGTACTTC. Translating it yields CASSPGLAGGWSYEQYF. The complete variable domain, with remaining parts taken from reference TRBV28 and TRBJ2-7, reads DVKVTQSSRYLVKRTGEKVFLECVQDMDHENMFWYRQDPGLGLRLIYFSYDVKMKEKGDIPEGYSVSREKKERFSLILESASTNQTSMYLCASSPGLAGGWSYEQYFGPGTRLTVT.

In its sample, this clone was seen a few times. The rearrangement links TRBV30 to TRBJ1-1, with D unresolved. The CDR3 is made up of 13 amino acids. The V gene lost 3 bases and the J gene lost 1 base, with 9 bases spanning the gap. Germline lookup yields CDR1 GTSNPN and CDR2 SVGIG (reference sequence). As DNA, the CDR3 is TGTGCCTGGAGCCCGGGGTCGAACACTGAAGCTTTCTTT. Translated: CAWSPGSNTEAFF.

This clone was seen more than once but under ten times. The chain employs TRBV4-1 and TRBJ1-6; D uncertain. CDR1 is MGHRA, CDR2 YSYEKL, per germline. The length of the CDR3 is 14 residues. Between the trimmed V and J ends, which lost 1 base and 7 bases, there was a span of 8 bases. The CDR3 loop is CASSQVEGNSPLHF. The CDR3 DNA sequence: TGCGCCAGCAGCCAAGTCGAGGGCAATTCACCCCTCCACTTT.

This chain uses TRBV2 with TRBJ1-5; a possible D gene is TRBD1 (5 bases). V lost 4 bases to trimming and J lost 2 bases, with 12 bases between them. The CDR3 is 15 amino acids. Germline values: CDR1 SNHLY, CDR2 FYNNEI. CDR3 in DNA: TGTGCCAGCAGTGTGGGGGGAATACGCAATCAGCCCCAGCATTTT. Translated, it gives CASSVGGIRNQPQHF.

This chain joins TRBV29-1 and TRBJ1-3, with 10 bases that match TRBD1. V lost 5 bases, J lost 6 bases, and 4 bases stayed unmatched. The germline V gene encodes CDR1 SQVTM and CDR2 ANQGSEA. The CDR3 length is 13 residues. The CDR3 DNA reads as TGCAGCGTTTGGGACAGGGGAGAAAACACCATATATTTT. This translates into CSVWDRGENTIYF.

This clone was seen a handful of times. One junction end does not reproduce the germline sequence, and a read error may be involved. The CDR3 sequence: CASSDSGGGNGHTF. Written as DNA, the CDR3 is TGTGCCAGCAGTGATTCAGGGGGGGGGAATGGCCACACCTTC. The chain joins TRBV25-1 to TRBJ1-2; TRBD1 matches at 7 bases. From germline, CDR1 is MGHDK and CDR2 SYGVNS. The CDR3 is 14 amino acids.

The genes are TRBV30 and TRBJ2-5, with 9 bases aligning to TRBD2. The CDR3 is made up of 15 amino acids. Per the germline V gene, CDR1 is GTSNPN and CDR2 is SVGIG (reference sequence). The V segment lost 0 bases and the J segment 3 bases; nucleotides outside the gene matches: 5. CDR3 loop: CAWSVGSGSKETQYF. The CDR3 DNA follows: TGTGCCTGGAGTGTCGGTAGCGGGAGTAAAGAGACCCAGTACTTC. The full variable domain, completed using reference TRBV30 and TRBJ2-5, is SQTIHQWPATLVQPVGSPLSLECTVEGTSNPNLYWYRQAAGRGLQLLFYSVGIGQISSEVPQNLSASRPQDRQFILSSKKLLLSDSGFYLCAWSVGSGSKETQYFGPGTRLLVL.

This clone has only a few counts. This chain connects TRBV30 to TRBJ1-2; D is ambiguous. Germline V gene data show CDR1 as GTSNPN and CDR2 as SVGIG (reference sequence). V lost 4 bases, J lost 3 bases, and 9 bases lay in between. The CDR3 loop spans 12 amino acids. The CDR3 spells CAWINPDYGYTF. The CDR3 DNA is TGTGCCTGGATCAACCCGGACTATGGCTACACCTTC.

The CDR3: CASSKGQGNGGYTF. DNA for the CDR3: TGTGCCAGTAGTAAGGGACAGGGAAACGGCGGCTACACCTTC. The V gene is TRBV19, the J gene TRBJ1-2; 9 nucleotides line up with TRBD1. The CDR3 contains 14 residues. The germline CDR1 and CDR2 sequences are LNHDA and SQIVND (reference sequence). The V segment lost 4 bases and the J segment 8 bases; nucleotides outside the gene matches: 8.

The chain combines TRBV9 with TRBJ1-2; D not certain. The length of the CDR3 is 15 residues. Germline V gene lookup returns CDR1 SGDLS and CDR2 YYNGEE. V shed 4 bases and J shed 8 bases, with 21 bases lying between them. The CDR3 DNA sequence: TGTGCCAGCAGCCCACGCCTTAGCTCACCGGGGGGCTACACCTTC. It is translated as CASSPRLSSPGGYTF.

The V call is TRBV6-5, the J call TRBJ1-1; 7 positions agree with TRBD1. V lost 6 bases and J lost 0; bases outside the gene matches: 7. Germline values: CDR1 MNHEY, CDR2 SVGAGI. The CDR3 consists of 15 residues. Here the CDR3 DNA reads TGTGCCAGCAGCCCCTCAGGGGGAATGAACACTGAAGCTTTCTTT. Amino acids: CASSPSGGMNTEAFF.

The CDR3 DNA is TGTGCCAGCACCACCCGACTAGCGGGGGCCCACTACGAGCAGTACTTC. This sequence encodes CASTTRLAGAHYEQYF. V and J are TRBV5-4 and TRBJ2-7; 12 bases fit TRBD2. The CDR3 is made up of 16 amino acids. The trim removed 6 bases at V and 3 bases at J, leaving 10 bases unmatched. Germline CDR1 is SGHNT and CDR2 is YYREEE (reference sequence).

V gene TRBV30 combines with J gene TRBJ2-3; D gene unclear. The germline V gene encodes CDR1 GTSNPN and CDR2 SVGIG (reference sequence). The CDR3 runs 15 residues. Trimming removed 6 bases at V and 0 bases at J, with 16 bases between. The CDR3 sequence is CACQIAGSSTDTQYF. CDR3 in DNA: TGTGCCTGCCAAATAGCAGGATCTAGCACAGATACGCAGTATTTT.

V and J are TRBV28 and TRBJ2-7; 8 nucleotides agree with TRBD1. This CDR3 has 15 residues. Germline V lookup: CDR1 MDHEN, CDR2 SYDVKM. The ends lost 1 base at V and 1 base at J; junction bases unmatched: 3. Here the CDR3 reads CASSLYGQGSYEQYF. For the CDR3, the DNA is TGTGCCAGCAGTTTATACGGACAGGGATCCTACGAGCAGTACTTC.

The rearrangement links TRBV30 to TRBJ1-5, with D possibly TRBD1 on 6 matching bases. The V and J ends lost 0 bases and 7 bases respectively, with 13 bases between them. Germline V gene data show CDR1 as GTSNPN and CDR2 as SVGIG (reference sequence). The CDR3 has 14 residues. CDR3 in amino acids: CAWSVGGAGQPQHF. CDR3 nucleotide sequence: TGTGCCTGGAGTGTAGGGGGGGCCGGGCAGCCCCAGCATTTT.

This chain links TRBV5-1 with TRBJ2-5; D is unresolved. The germline V gene has CDR1 SGHRS and CDR2 YFSETQ. Trimming took off 0 bases at V and 4 bases at J, with 7 bases between the two ends. This CDR3 is 13 amino acids long. CDR3 residues: CASSLEGRETQYF. The CDR3 region has the DNA TGCGCCAGCAGCTTGGAGGGCAGAGAGACCCAGTACTTC.

The chain has TRBV29-1 and TRBJ2-5; the match to TRBD2 covers 10 bases. The end of the DNA is better explained by TRBJ2-7, so the J call may be wrong. Per the germline V gene, CDR1 is SQVTM and CDR2 is ANQGSEA. The CDR3 consists of 13 residues. This CDR3 reads CSVGSGRFYEQYF. DNA of the CDR3: TGCAGCGTTGGTAGCGGGAGGTTCTACGAGCAGTACTTC.

The gene calls are TRBV6-5 and TRBJ2-1, with D possibly TRBD2 on 6 matching bases. This CDR3 spans 14 amino acids. The germline gives CDR1 MNHEY, CDR2 SVGAGI. Trimming took off 7 bases at V and 6 bases at J, with 16 bases between the two ends. CDR3 DNA sequence: TGTGCCAGCAATAAAGCGGGCCCCGCCAATGAGCAGTTCTTC. This gives the protein CASNKAGPANEQFF.

This clone occurred once. The chain recombines TRBV5-6 with TRBJ2-1; 7 bases align to TRBD2. Germline V gene data show CDR1 as SGHDT and CDR2 as YYEEEE. The CDR3 is 16 amino acids. With V trimmed by 4 bases and J by 0 bases, 7 bases remained unmatched. Here the CDR3 reads CASSAISGLSYNEQFF. The CDR3 region has the DNA TGTGCCAGCAGCGCTATTAGCGGGCTCTCCTACAATGAGCAGTTCTTC.

The sample holds a few counts of this clone. The chain recombines TRBV28 with TRBJ1-4, with 8 bases fitting TRBD1. CDR1 is MDHEN, CDR2 SYDVKM, per germline. Trimming took 6 bases from V and 8 from J; bases not matched to a gene: 11. There are 15 residues in the CDR3. CDR3 sequence reads: CASRPRPTGVEKLFF. The DNA for the CDR3 is TGTGCCAGCAGACCGAGGCCGACAGGGGTGGAAAAACTGTTTTTT.

This clone was counted only a few times. This chain joins TRBV5-1 and TRBJ2-5; 7 nucleotides align to TRBD2. The CDR3 has 14 amino acids. Germline CDR1 is SGHRS and CDR2 is YFSETQ. Losses at the gene ends were 0 bases for V and 8 bases for J; bases not matched to a gene: 7. The chain's CDR3 is CASSLVGREETQYF. In DNA form, the CDR3 reads TGCGCCAGCAGCTTGGTAGGTCGGGAGGAAACCCAGTACTTC.